This T cell receptor beta chain was found in a study of blood T cell repertoires in COVID-19 (dated by TCRdb to between 2020 and 2021). Concerning the study at large: Collaborator samples came from the United States, Italy and Spain and covered acute and convalescent phases of COVID-19. The dataset comprised deeply sampled blood TCRbeta repertoires from subjects exposed to, actively infected with, or recovered from COVID-19. Samples came from the ongoing ImmuneRACE study (first 160 participants) plus 1,254 subjects from 6 global collaborators. The prospective study material was composed of cDNA or gDNA derived from T cells, B-cell-depleted T cells, or PBMCs. The repertoires were made available in a free public database intended to serve as a resource for research on the immune response to SARS-CoV-2. Where HLA class I and class II types were available, the types were taken from metadata supplied by the sample provider, not from assay-based typing. Sample metadata almost always included a de-identified subject ID, COVID-19 status, age in years and sex. General study outcomes and caveats: The amount of clinical and demographic metadata varied by source and participant and was provided uncurated.

CDR1 and CDR2 are read off the germline V gene as SGDLS and YYNGEE. Taken from cysteine to phenylalanine, the CDR3 has 15 residues. The sequence is cut down to CDR3 DNA, 45 bases in frame from base 1. V trim: 1 base; J trim: 1 base; unmatched bases: 4. At one collaborating source in Seattle, patients were enrolled during active infection and were followed longitudinally through the course of disease. Whole blood was collected in K2EDTA tubes by collaborating institutions according to the institutions' own protocols. For TCRbeta analysis, collaborators shipped samples as frozen whole blood, isolated PBMCs, or DNA extracted from either of those sample types. TCRbeta CDR3 regions were amplified from genomic DNA by means of the immunoSEQ Assay, a bias-controlled multiplex PCR. The original pipeline was this. Within the assay, amplification of reference gene primers was used to estimate how many nucleated cells each sample contained. Sequence reads were collapsed and filtered to measure the absolute abundance of every unique TCRbeta CDR3 rearrangement. For each sample, productive Simpson clonality was calculated by taking the square root of Simpson's diversity index across productive rearrangements. Here the immuneACCESS table is served through TCRdb, limited to in-frame sequences with V and J called. Missing clones are a known gap in these copies; in checked studies unresolved V genes cover under half, and the rest lacks a known reason. The V and J calls and the clone size are those of that table, but D and trimming were determined from the DNA. This sample lists roughly 440,000 clones; around 88% were detected once. The top ten clones comprise 10% to 15% of the sample.

Concerning this clone: Its target antigen remains unknown. The record has no base qualities; no much larger clone is one base away.

Sequenced sample: peripheral blood. The TCR comes from a woman aged 45 to 65 with COVID-19, enrolled during active disease. The chain couples TRBV9 to TRBJ1-1, and TRBD1 matches 7 of the central bases. The CDR3 in this case is CASSVLQGGNTEAFF. The DNA reads TGTGCCAGCAGCGTACTTCAGGGGGGGAACACTGAAGCTTTCTTT. With the rest looked up from the reference TRBV9 and TRBJ1-1 genes rather than sequenced, the full variable domain is DSGVTQTPKHLITATGQRVTLRCSPRSGDLSVYWYQQSLDQGLQFLIQYYNGEERAKGNILERFSAQQFPDLHSELNLSSLELGDSALYFCASSVLQGGNTEAFFGQGTRLTVV.